The 17 T cell receptor beta chains below come from one sample, sequenced in a study of CD8+CD57+ T cells in acquired aplastic anemia. By flow cytometry, patients selected for sequencing had shown an expansion of CD8+CD57+ cells. Using genomic DNA as the template, TCR beta VDJ and CDR3 profiling was carried out. Each CDR3 protein gets one entry after TCRdb re-called the reads with MiXCR. Altogether about 200,000 distinct CDR3 sequences are present, over 55% being singletons, with the ten largest covering roughly 62%. The sequenced sample was sorted CD4+, CD8+, or CD8+CD57+ T cells (not recorded which) from PBMCs. The source is a human donor with aplastic anemia.

This clonotype was picked up a small number of times. V is TRBV2 and J is TRBJ2-5, with 7 bases identical to TRBD1. The CDR3 spans 13 residues. CDR1 is SNHLY and CDR2 is FYNNEI in the germline V gene. The trim removed 6 bases at V and 7 bases at J, leaving 8 bases unmatched. Here the CDR3 DNA reads TGTGCCAGCAGGGTAGGACAGGCTGGGACCCAGTACTTC. It encodes CASRVGQAGTQYF.

The chain links TRBV14 to TRBJ1-2; 9 bases fit TRBD1. J gave up 6 bases and V 5 bases, and 7 bases lay outside the gene matches. This CDR3 is 14 amino acids long. Per germline, CDR1 SGHDN and CDR2 FVKESK. CDR3 protein: CASSATGGKHGYTF. For the CDR3, the DNA is TGTGCCAGCAGCGCGACAGGGGGAAAGCATGGCTACACCTTC.

The chain joins TRBV19 to TRBJ1-1; maybe TRBD1 (5 bases). Per germline, CDR1 LNHDA and CDR2 SQIVND (reference sequence). The V end was cut by 5 bases, the J end by 2 bases, with 9 bases between. This CDR3 spans 13 amino acids. The CDR3 DNA is TGTGCCAGTAGTCCCGGGGCAAACACTGAAGCTTTCTTT. Its protein is CASSPGANTEAFF.

As regards this clonotype: The junction departs from germline at one end; a sequencing error may be responsible. The genes are TRBV5-1 and TRBJ2-1; no reliable D call. The CDR3 length is 16 residues. CDR1 SGHRS and CDR2 YFSETQ come from the germline V gene. CDR3 nucleotide sequence: TGCGCCAGCAGCTTGGAAGCAACAAGCTCCTGCAATGAGCAGTTCTTC. Translated: CASSLEATSSCNEQFF.

J is TRBJ2-3 and V is TRBV2; 7 bases agree with TRBD1. J lost 0 bases, V lost 6 bases, and 3 bases had no gene match. Germline CDR1 SNHLY, CDR2 FYNNEI. This CDR3 spans 14 amino acids. The CDR3 loop reads CASRGQISTDTQYF. Written as DNA, the CDR3 is TGTGCCAGCAGGGGACAGATTAGCACAGATACGCAGTATTTT.

This chain connects TRBV5-4 to TRBJ2-5, with 8 bases fitting TRBD1. The V and J ends lost 2 bases and 5 bases, in that order; junction bases with no gene match: 14. CDR1 is SGHNT and CDR2 is YYREEE in the germline V gene (reference sequence). CDR3 size: 17 residues. The CDR3 coding sequence is TGTGCCAGCAGCTTCTTTCCTCTTCAGGGGGCAGGGGAGACCCAGTACTTC. It yields the protein CASSFFPLQGAGETQYF.

This clonotype has only a few counts. This rearrangement joins TRBV6-4 to TRBJ1-6, with D possibly matching TRBD1 (5 bases). Trimming shortened V by 4 bases and J by 9 bases, and 13 bases separated the two germline ends. From germline, CDR1 is MRHNA and CDR2 SNTAGT. The CDR3 has 14 amino acids. CDR3 residues: CASSVAQGGSPLHF. CDR3 DNA: TGTGCCAGCAGTGTGGCTCAGGGAGGTTCACCCCTCCACTTT.

The chain carries TRBV24-1 and TRBJ2-5, with D unclear. V lost 2 bases and J lost 5, with 20 bases in between. CDR1 and CDR2 from the germline V gene are KGHDR and SFDVKD. The CDR3 is 17 amino acids. CDR3 in DNA: TGTGCCACCAGTGATTCTTTGGGCAGTAAGAATGTGGAGACCCAGTACTTC. Encoded protein: CATSDSLGSKNVETQYF.

The V call is TRBV5-1, the J call TRBJ2-5; a weak D match, TRBD2 (6 bases). CDR1 is SGHRS, CDR2 YFSETQ, per germline. V dropped 1 base and J dropped 5 bases, with 15 bases sitting between them. The CDR3 runs 15 residues. CDR3 region: CASSLYGGSGETQYF. CDR3 coding DNA: TGCGCCAGCAGCTTGTATGGGGGGTCAGGGGAGACCCAGTACTTC. Together with reference TRBV5-1 and TRBJ2-5, the CDR3 gives the full variable domain: KAGVTQTPRYLIKTRGQQVTLSCSPISGHRSVSWYQQTPGQGLQFLFEYFSETQRNKGNFPGRFSGRQFSNSRSEMNVSTLELGDSALYLCASSLYGGSGETQYFGPGTRLLVL.

The chain is built from TRBV9 and TRBJ1-4; possibly TRBD1 for D (6 bases). V was pared by 6 bases and J by 3 bases, with 12 bases between. The germline V gene has CDR1 SGDLS and CDR2 YYNGEE. The CDR3 sequence is 14 residues long. This chain's CDR3 is CASNPGTSNEKLFF. The CDR3 region has the DNA TGTGCCAGCAACCCAGGGACATCTAATGAAAAACTGTTTTTT.

The rearrangement links TRBV20-1 to TRBJ1-2, with 8 nucleotides matching TRBD1. CDR3 length equals 14 residues. The ends lost 0 bases at V and 1 base at J; junction bases unmatched: 1. CDR1 and CDR2 (germline): DFQATT, SNEGSKA (reference sequence). The CDR3 DNA is TGCAGTGCTAGAGAGGACAGGGATAACTATGGCTACACCTTC. It encodes CSAREDRDNYGYTF.

The chain links TRBV7-9 to TRBJ2-3; no clear D. The CDR3 is made up of 14 amino acids. The germline V gene has CDR1 SEHNR and CDR2 FQNEAQ (reference sequence). V lost 0 bases, J lost 2 bases, and 6 bases lay in between. CDR3 DNA sequence: TGTGCCAGCAGCTTAGCCATCGCCACAGATACGCAGTATTTT. Its protein is CASSLAIATDTQYF. The full variable domain, completed using reference TRBV7-9 and TRBJ2-3, is DTGVSQNPRHKITKRGQNVTFRCDPISEHNRLYWYRQTLGQGPEFLTYFQNEAQLEKSRLLSDRFSAERPKGSFSTLEIQRTEQGDSAMYLCASSLAIATDTQYFGPGTRLTVL.

This clonotype was found once. The V and J genes are TRBV29-1 and TRBJ1-2, with 9 positions matching TRBD1. CDR3 size: 16 residues. V shed 0 bases and J 0 bases; nucleotides not matched to a gene: 5. Germline V CDR1 and CDR2: SQVTM, ANQGSEA. The CDR3 sequence is CSVEDQDRGANYGYTF. DNA for the CDR3: TGCAGCGTTGAAGATCAGGACAGGGGAGCTAACTATGGCTACACCTTC.

This clonotype showed up just a few times. This sequence joins TRBV15 and TRBJ1-5, with 10 positions matching TRBD1. The V gene end was trimmed by 5 bases and the J gene end by 4 bases; junction bases not matched to a gene: 5. Germline-derived CDR1 and CDR2 are LNHNV and YYDKDF (reference sequence). The CDR3 covers 15 residues. CDR3 amino acids: CATSARTGGNQPQHF. CDR3 sequence (DNA): TGTGCCACCAGCGCACGGACAGGGGGTAATCAGCCCCAGCATTTT. Full variable domain (missing parts from reference TRBV15 and TRBJ1-5): DAMVIQNPRYQVTQFGKPVTLSCSQTLNHNVMYWYQQKSSQAPKLLFHYYDKDFNNEADTPDNFQSRRPNTSFCFLDIRSPGLGDTAMYLCATSARTGGNQPQHFGDGTRLSIL.

The genes are TRBV7-2 and TRBJ2-5; TRBD2 aligns across 7 bases. Trimming at V came to 3 bases and at J to 1 base, leaving 5 bases not matched to a gene. The V gene's germline CDR1 is SGHTA and CDR2 FQGNSA. The CDR3 runs to 15 residues. CDR3 amino acids: CASSFFAGAQETQYF. For the CDR3, the DNA is TGTGCCAGCAGCTTTTTCGCGGGAGCCCAAGAGACCCAGTACTTC.

This sequence joins TRBV19 and TRBJ2-1, with no clear D. Germline CDR1 is LNHDA and CDR2 is SQIVND (reference sequence). There are 13 residues in the CDR3. Trimming cost V 3 bases and J 5 bases, with 8 bases left between them. The CDR3 is CASSIVRHNEQFF. The CDR3, as DNA: TGTGCCAGTAGTATTGTCCGACACAATGAGCAGTTCTTC.

The count of this clonotype is one. V gene TRBV10-3 combines with J gene TRBJ2-7, with a tentative D call TRBD1 (6 bases). Germline CDR1 is ENHRY and CDR2 is SYGVKD. The CDR3 is 14 amino acids. Trimming left V 2 bases short and J 2 bases short, with 10 bases between. Here the CDR3 reads CAISEGRGPYEQYF. In nucleotides, the CDR3 is TGTGCCATCAGTGAGGGCAGGGGACCCTACGAGCAGTACTTC.